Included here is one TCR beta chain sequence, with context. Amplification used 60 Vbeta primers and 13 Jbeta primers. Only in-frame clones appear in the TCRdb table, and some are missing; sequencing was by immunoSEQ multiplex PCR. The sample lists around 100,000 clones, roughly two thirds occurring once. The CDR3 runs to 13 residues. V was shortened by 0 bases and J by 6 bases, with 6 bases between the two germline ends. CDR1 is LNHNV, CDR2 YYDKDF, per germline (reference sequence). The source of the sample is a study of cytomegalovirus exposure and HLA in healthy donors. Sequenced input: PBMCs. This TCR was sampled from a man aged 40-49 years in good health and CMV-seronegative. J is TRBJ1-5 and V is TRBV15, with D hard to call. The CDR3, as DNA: TGTGCCACCAGCAGAGATTTAATTCAGCCCCAGCATTTT. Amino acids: CATSRDLIQPQHF.